Sequencing of this TCR beta chain was carried out in a study of OX40 agonist ivuxolimab in advanced cancers. Study-level background: People who had prior anti-PD-1, anti-PD-L1 or anti-CTLA-4 therapy could take part, and around 43% had some. General study findings and limits: CD8+ T cells were the subset that, on average, had more expanded clones than CD4+. Blood T cells, both CD4+ and CD8+, expanded clonally by week 6 at 0.1 to 3.0 mg/kg. Some patients who did not respond also had low normalized T-cell clonal expansion.

With regard to this clone: Its specificity is not known.

The CDR3 runs to 17 residues. V was clipped by 6 bases and J by 2 bases; unmatched bases: 11. CDR1 and CDR2 (germline): MNHEY, SMNVEV (reference sequence). Produced via immunoSEQ multiplex PCR; TCRdb's table is partial and in-frame only. This table holds about 45,000 clones, approximately 88% found once. V is TRBV27 and J is TRBJ2-7, with 12 positions matching TRBD1. The clonotype comes from an adult with an advanced solid tumor such as melanoma, head and neck, liver or kidney cancer. The sample in question was CD4+ or CD8+ T cells sorted from blood, obtained in a trial of the OX40 agonist ivuxolimab. The CDR3 here is CASSYSSGTGGPYEQYF. The CDR3 DNA reads as TGTGCCAGCAGCTATTCCTCCGGGACAGGGGGCCCCTACGAGCAGTACTTC.